Shown below are 25 T cell receptor beta chains from a single sample sequenced in a study of response to subunit inactivated influenza vaccine. Each CDR3 protein gets one entry after TCRdb re-called the RT-PCR reads with MiXCR. The sample includes approximately 520,000 distinct CDR3 sequences, 25% of them seen just once. Sample: CD4+ T cells sorted from PBMCs, taken 5 days after vaccination. Receptors originate from a man in his fifties who received an inactivated influenza vaccine.

This chain uses TRBV20-1 with TRBJ2-3; D is possibly TRBD2 (6 bases). The CDR3 runs to 16 residues. The V and J ends lost 1 base and 2 bases respectively, with 16 bases between them. The germline gives CDR1 DFQATT, CDR2 SNEGSKA (reference sequence). The CDR3, as DNA: TGCAGTGCTAGAGTGCGAACTAGCAGCTACACAGATACGCAGTATTTT. Amino acid sequence: CSARVRTSSYTDTQYF.

In this sample, this clonotype turned up a few times. J is TRBJ2-7 and V is TRBV20-1; possibly TRBD1 or TRBD2 for D (5 bases each). The V end lost 5 bases, the J end lost 0 bases, and 14 bases lay between the germline ends. Germline V gives CDR1 DFQATT, CDR2 SNEGSKA (reference sequence). The CDR3 extends over 14 amino acids. This chain's CDR3 is CSAPFEGTSYEQYF. CDR3 DNA: TGCAGTGCTCCCTTCGAGGGGACCTCCTACGAGCAGTACTTC.

DNA for the CDR3: TGTGCCAGCAGTGAACGCGGGGGGGACACAGATACGCAGTATTTT. It specifies CASSERGGDTDTQYF. V usage is TRBV6-1 and J usage is TRBJ2-3; the match to TRBD2 covers 9 bases. Trimming took 2 bases from V and 2 from J; bases not matched to a gene: 2. Germline V gene sequence: CDR1 MNHNS, CDR2 SASEGT. CDR3 length: 15 amino acids.

This clonotype occurred a few times. The V gene is TRBV7-2, the J gene TRBJ2-7; maybe TRBD2 (6 bases). V was shortened by 7 bases and J by 6 bases, with 16 bases between the two germline ends. This CDR3 region has 13 residues. Germline V gene lookup returns CDR1 SGHTA and CDR2 FQGNSA. CDR3 sequence (DNA): TGTGCCAGCACCCCCGGAGGGAGCGGCGAGCAGTACTTC. Protein sequence: CASTPGGSGEQYF.

The chain links TRBV20-1 to TRBJ2-7; D is unclear. Per the germline V gene, CDR1 is DFQATT and CDR2 is SNEGSKA (reference sequence). The CDR3 consists of 15 residues. V was pared by 1 base and J by 2 bases, with 15 bases between. The CDR3 DNA follows: TGCAGTGCTAGAGGAAGTTTGGGCCGTACCTACGAGCAGTACTTC. It encodes CSARGSLGRTYEQYF.

This clonotype was observed a few times. This chain links TRBV10-3 with TRBJ1-4; D might be TRBD1 (5 bases). The V and J ends lost 3 bases and 0 bases respectively, with 11 bases between them. The CDR3 is 16 amino acids. The germline gives CDR1 ENHRY, CDR2 SYGVKD. CDR3 sequence reads: CAISDPSRATNEKLFF. CDR3 DNA: TGTGCCATCAGTGACCCCAGCAGGGCAACTAATGAAAAACTGTTTTTT.

The chain links TRBV10-1 to TRBJ2-2; D is tentatively TRBD1 or TRBD2 (5 bases each). The ends were cut back, 3 bases at V and 4 bases at J, with 9 bases in the middle. Germline V gene data show CDR1 as WNHNN and CDR2 as SYGVQD (reference sequence). CDR3 size: 14 residues. The CDR3 region has the DNA TGCGCCAGCAGTGATGGGACGACCACCGGGGAGCTGTTTTTT. It yields the protein CASSDGTTTGELFF.

This clonotype was seen a few times. The chain employs TRBV6-2 or TRBV6-3 and TRBJ1-4, with a possible D match to TRBD1 (5 bases). CDR1 and CDR2 (germline): MNHEY, SVGEGT. CDR3 length: 15 amino acids. With 2 bases removed from V and 4 bases from J, the gap between germline ends came to 11 bases. The DNA for the CDR3 is TGTGCCAGCAGTTACGTCGGGGGAAGTAATGAAAAACTGTTTTTT. It translates to CASSYVGGSNEKLFF.

This clonotype was seen only a few times. This sequence joins TRBV6-2 or TRBV6-3 and TRBJ1-4; D is undetermined. Germline CDR1 is MNHEY and CDR2 is SVGEGT. The CDR3 sequence is 15 residues long. Trimming took 10 bases from V and 3 from J, leaving 18 bases between them. CDR3 nucleotide sequence: TGTGCCACCACCCTCCGGACGTCACCTAATGAAAAACTGTTTTTT. Its protein is CATTLRTSPNEKLFF.

This clonotype has a handful of counts. The V and J genes are TRBV6-2 or TRBV6-3 and TRBJ2-6; perhaps TRBD1 as D (6 bases). This CDR3 is built from 17 residues. Between the trimmed V and J ends, which lost 8 bases and 4 bases, there was a span of 21 bases. In germline, CDR1 is MNHEY, CDR2 SVGEGT. The CDR3 sequence is CASREGHLLGGANVLTF. The CDR3 DNA is TGTGCCAGCCGCGAGGGACACCTCTTGGGGGGGGCCAACGTCCTGACTTTC.

This clonotype was detected a few times. V is TRBV4-3 and J is TRBJ2-3; a weak D match, TRBD2 (6 bases). V lost 0 bases to trimming and J lost 7 bases, with 20 bases between them. The CDR3 runs to 17 residues. Germline-derived CDR1 and CDR2 are LGHNA and YSLEER. The CDR3 nucleotides are TGCGCCAGCAGCCAAGAGTCTAGCGCCCCCCTGAGGTATACGCAGTATTTT. Translating it yields CASSQESSAPLRYTQYF.

CDR3 sequence: CASTRHQGSTGEQYF. The CDR3 nucleotides are TGTGCCAGTACCCGACATCAGGGATCGACCGGCGAGCAGTACTTC. The rearrangement uses TRBV19 and TRBJ2-7; a possible D gene is TRBD1 (5 bases). With 7 bases removed from V and 6 bases from J, the gap between germline ends came to 22 bases. Germline assignment: CDR1 LNHDA and CDR2 SQIVND (reference sequence). This CDR3 region has 15 residues.

The V gene is TRBV7-2, the J gene TRBJ2-1; D remains unclear. Trimming took 3 bases from V and 4 from J, leaving 13 bases between them. Per germline, CDR1 SGHTA and CDR2 FQGNSA. The CDR3 loop spans 15 amino acids. The CDR3 DNA is TGTGCCAGCAGCTTCGCGACAAATCTTTACAATGAGCAGTTCTTC. This codes for CASSFATNLYNEQFF.

The sample holds many counts of this clonotype. This chain joins TRBV5-1 and TRBJ2-7, with D perhaps matching TRBD2 (6 bases). V lost 5 bases to trimming and J lost 3 bases, with 12 bases between them. The germline CDR1 and CDR2 sequences are SGHRS and YFSETQ. The CDR3 has 13 residues. The CDR3 coding sequence is TGCGCCAGCAGGTCAGTCGGGGGCTACGAGCAGTACTTC. Translation gives CASRSVGGYEQYF.

The J gene is TRBJ2-5, the V gene TRBV10-3, with TRBD1 identical over 8 bases. The CDR3 consists of 14 residues. V trimming: 6 bases; J trimming: 2 bases; junction bases outside the gene matches: 5. Germline CDR1 ENHRY, CDR2 SYGVKD. The CDR3 nucleotides are TGTGCCATCAGGACAGGGGTCCAACAAGAGACCCAGTACTTC. This sequence encodes CAIRTGVQQETQYF.

In nucleotides, the CDR3 is TGTGCCAGCAGTTACAGTACAGTTCCCGAGCAGTACTTC. It codes for CASSYSTVPEQYF. The chain uses TRBV6-2 or TRBV6-3 and TRBJ2-7; unclear D gene. With 2 bases removed from V and 6 bases from J, the gap between germline ends came to 11 bases. CDR1 MNHEY and CDR2 SVGEGT come from the germline V gene. The CDR3 runs 13 residues.

The V gene is TRBV6-1, the J gene TRBJ2-7, with TRBD2 identical over 11 bases. The trim removed 6 bases at V and 5 bases at J, leaving 12 bases unmatched. Looked up from germline, CDR1 is MNHNS and CDR2 is SASEGT. CDR3 length: 16 residues. The CDR3 bases are TGTGCCAGCAGCCCGAGACTAGCGGGACATCACCACGAGCAGTACTTC. It encodes CASSPRLAGHHHEQYF.

The CDR3 nucleotides read TGTGCCAGCAGTAGAGACTCAGACTATGGCTACACCTTC. As protein: CASSRDSDYGYTF. The chain employs TRBV27 and TRBJ1-2; D not resolved. This CDR3 has 13 amino acids. Trimming cost V 5 bases and J 3 bases, with 10 bases left between them. Germline CDR1 reads MNHEY; CDR2 reads SMNVEV (reference sequence).

This clonotype was detected only a few times. This chain uses TRBV7-9 with TRBJ2-5; 9 nucleotides agree with TRBD2. Looked up from germline, CDR1 is SEHNR and CDR2 is FQNEAQ (reference sequence). The CDR3 sequence is 14 residues long. J gave up 4 bases and V 6 bases, and 6 bases lay outside the gene matches. CDR3 DNA sequence: TGTGCCAGCAGTTCCGGGACTAGCCTAGAGACCCAGTACTTC. Translation: CASSSGTSLETQYF.

This clonotype has only a few counts. The J gene is TRBJ2-5, the V gene TRBV30; TRBD2 is a possible D gene (5 bases). Germline CDR1 GTSNPN, CDR2 SVGIG (reference sequence). The CDR3 covers 14 residues. Trimming removed 4 bases at V and 3 bases at J, with 15 bases between. CDR3 in amino acids: CAWTRGTFKETQYF. DNA for the CDR3: TGTGCCTGGACCCGGGGAACGTTCAAAGAGACCCAGTACTTC.

This clonotype was recorded many times. This chain connects TRBV20-1 to TRBJ2-7, with D hard to call. The V and J ends lost 7 bases and 0 bases respectively, with 13 bases between them. Germline V lookup: CDR1 DFQATT, CDR2 SNEGSKA (reference sequence). CDR3 length: 13 residues. The CDR3 sequence: CSVLRLDSYEQYF. The DNA for the CDR3 is TGCAGTGTCCTGAGGCTAGACTCCTACGAGCAGTACTTC.

The sample holds a few counts of this clonotype. The chain carries TRBV5-1 and TRBJ1-1; D gene ambiguous. CDR1 is SGHRS and CDR2 is YFSETQ in the germline V gene. The CDR3 covers 13 residues. Trimming shortened V by 4 bases and J by 0 bases, and 7 bases separated the two germline ends. CDR3: CASSPSLNTEAFF. The CDR3 bases are TGCGCCAGCAGCCCCAGTCTGAACACTGAAGCTTTCTTT.

This sequence joins TRBV20-1 and TRBJ1-5, with D possibly being TRBD1 (5 bases). The V end was cut by 1 base, the J end by 15 bases, with 22 bases between. The CDR3 is 14 residues long. Germline assignment: CDR1 DFQATT and CDR2 SNEGSKA (reference sequence). CDR3 sequence (DNA): TGCAGTGCTAGAGCCCAAGGGGAACATACTCTTTTGCATTTT. Its protein is CSARAQGEHTLLHF.

This clonotype was seen only a few times. This chain links TRBV6-1 with TRBJ2-5; D gene uncertain. The V end was cut by 6 bases, the J end by 4 bases, with 15 bases between. The CDR3 consists of 14 residues. CDR1 and CDR2 from the germline V gene are MNHNS and SASEGT. The CDR3 DNA reads TGTGCCAGCAGCGTATCGGTAGGGCTAGAGACCCAGTACTTC. Residues: CASSVSVGLETQYF.

In this sample, this clonotype turned up a few times. As DNA, the CDR3 is TGCAGTGCTAGCCGGCGGGGGGTGTACAATGAGCAGTTCTTC. It specifies CSASRRGVYNEQFF. This chain joins TRBV20-1 and TRBJ2-1; TRBD2 aligns across 8 bases. Germline loops: CDR1 DFQATT, CDR2 SNEGSKA (reference sequence). The CDR3 sequence is 14 residues long. Trimming took 3 bases from V and 4 from J; bases not matched to a gene: 5.